A selection of T cell receptor beta chains follows, all from one sample in a study of blood T cell repertoires in COVID-19. Generated by immunoSEQ multiplex PCR, the TCRdb table keeps only in-frame clones and is missing some. The sample lists roughly 24,000 clones, 82% occurring once. Sequencing input: peripheral blood. The receptors stem from a human donor in a cohort sampled during active COVID-19. Both conserved end residues are part of each CDR3. D genes are given only for firm matches. Size tells how often a clone was seen (once, few, many) or the class of an expanded clone, and some rows leave it out.

j_gene | d_gene | v_gene | abundance | CDR3aa | CDR3nt
TRBJ2-1 | TRBD2 | TRBV9 | - | CASSTQRGDSYNEQFF | TGTGCCAGCAGCACGCAGCGGGGGGATTCCTACAATGAGCAGTTCTTC
TRBJ2-1 | TRBD2 | TRBV5-1 | once | CASSLWAGGMDEQFF | TGCGCCAGCAGCTTGTGGGCGGGAGGAATGGATGAGCAGTTCTTC
TRBJ2-7 | - | TRBV18 | - | CASSPIGGDEQYF | TGTGCCAGCTCACCTATAGGGGGAGACGAGCAGTACTTC
TRBJ2-7 | - | TRBV5-1 | once | CASNPGNPVTVYEQYF | TGCGCCAGCAATCCGGGGAATCCCGTGACCGTGTACGAGCAGTACTTC
TRBJ2-1 | - | TRBV6-2/TRBV6-3 | - | CASSYAETFYNEQFF | TGTGCCAGCAGTTACGCGGAGACCTTTTACAATGAGCAGTTCTTC
TRBJ1-4 | TRBD1 | TRBV30 | - | CAWKVQGANEKLFF | TGTGCCTGGAAGGTTCAGGGGGCTAATGAAAAACTGTTTTTT
TRBJ2-5 | TRBD2 | TRBV5-4 | - | CASSTSIGRGGQETQYF | TGTGCCAGCAGCACCTCGATCGGGCGGGGGGGTCAAGAGACCCAGTACTTC
TRBJ2-7 | TRBD1 | TRBV28 | - | CASSQTGPLEYEQYF | TGTGCCAGCAGCCAGACAGGGCCGCTCGAGTACGAGCAGTACTTC
TRBJ1-2 | - | TRBV9 | few | CASSRPAESRYGYTF | TGTGCCAGCAGCCGTCCAGCGGAGAGCCGCTATGGCTACACCTTC
TRBJ2-7 | - | TRBV11-2 | - | CASSLARYEQYF | TGTGCCAGCAGCTTAGCCAGATACGAGCAGTACTTC
TRBJ2-7 | TRBD1 | TRBV7-2 | - | CASSLAPRTGSYEQYF | TGTGCCAGCAGCTTAGCGCCCCGGACAGGGTCCTACGAGCAGTACTTC
TRBJ2-7 | - | TRBV7-3 | - | CASSLRLSVSSYEQYF | TGTGCCAGCAGCTTACGACTCAGTGTGAGCTCCTACGAGCAGTACTTC
TRBJ1-5 | TRBD1 | TRBV23-1 | - | CASSKAMADVGGHQPQHF | TGCGCCAGCAGTAAAGCTATGGCGGATGTAGGGGGCCATCAGCCCCAGCATTTT
TRBJ2-7 | - | TRBV3-1/TRBV3-2 | large | CASSQGQGLQSYEQYF | TGTGCCAGCAGCCAAGGCCAAGGACTACAATCCTACGAGCAGTACTTC
TRBJ2-1 | - | TRBV24-1 | once | CATSDPVRAPNEQFF | TGTGCCACCAGTGATCCGGTCAGGGCCCCCAATGAGCAGTTCTTC
TRBJ2-7 | TRBD2 | TRBV25-1 | - | CASNRGETYEQYF | TGTGCCAGCAATCGGGGGGAAACTTACGAGCAGTACTTC
TRBJ2-5 | TRBD2 | TRBV2 | - | CASRATSGGQETQYF | TGTGCCAGCAGGGCTACTAGCGGGGGGCAAGAGACCCAGTACTTC
TRBJ1-2 | - | TRBV5-5 | - | CASSTGKGYTF | TGTGCCAGCAGTACGGGAAAAGGCTACACCTTC
TRBJ1-2 | - | TRBV4-3 | once | CASSQDMEGNDYGYTF | TGCGCCAGCAGCCAAGATATGGAGGGCAATGACTATGGCTACACCTTC
TRBJ1-1 | - | TRBV19 | once | CASREGGGHNTEAFF | TGTGCCAGTAGGGAGGGAGGAGGGCATAACACTGAAGCTTTCTTT
TRBJ1-4 | - | TRBV7-9 | - | CASSLLTGSTNEKLFF | TGTGCCAGCAGCTTGTTGACAGGATCAACTAATGAAAAACTGTTTTTT
TRBJ1-1 | - | TRBV19 | - | CASSTLHILNTEAFF | TGTGCCAGTAGTACATTACACATTCTGAACACTGAAGCTTTCTTT
TRBJ2-3 | - | TRBV5-4 | - | CASSSTDTQYF | TGTGCCAGCAGTTCAACAGATACGCAGTATTTT
TRBJ2-5 | - | TRBV11-2 | - | CASSLAGFQETQYF | TGTGCCAGCAGCTTGGCGGGTTTCCAAGAGACCCAGTACTTC
TRBJ2-1 | TRBD2 | TRBV11-3 | - | CASSLGLAGGPYRNEQFF | TGTGCCAGCAGCTTAGGACTAGCGGGGGGGCCTTATCGGAATGAGCAGTTCTTC
TRBJ2-2 | - | TRBV21-1 | - | CASSNTRRLYTGELFF | TGTGCCAGCAGCAATACGAGGAGGCTTTACACCGGGGAGCTGTTTTTT
TRBJ2-1 | - | TRBV28 | - | CASSLLFGKTGTRIYNEQFF | TGTGCCAGCAGTTTATTGTTCGGTAAGACCGGGACACGGATCTACAATGAGCAGTTCTTC
TRBJ1-3 | TRBD1 | TRBV19 | once | CATEPDRGKGNTIYF | TGTGCCACAGAACCGGACAGGGGGAAGGGGAACACCATATATTTT
TRBJ1-5 | TRBD1 | TRBV7-2 | - | CASSSGQGAKQPQHF | TGTGCCAGCAGCTCTGGACAGGGGGCGAAGCAGCCCCAGCATTTT
TRBJ2-7 | TRBD1 | TRBV20-1 | - | CSVGQGYEQYF | TGCAGTGTAGGACAGGGATACGAGCAGTACTTC
TRBJ2-1 | TRBD2 | TRBV7-2 | - | CASSLVNAGGYQGNEQFF | TGTGCCAGCAGCTTAGTGAACGCGGGGGGGTATCAAGGGAATGAGCAGTTCTTC
TRBJ1-4 | TRBD1 | TRBV5-6 | - | CASSLPGQGKKLFF | TGTGCCAGCAGCCTTCCGGGACAGGGGAAAAAACTGTTTTTT
TRBJ1-1 | TRBD1 | TRBV15 | - | CATSRQWDRGVNTEAFF | TGTGCCACCAGCAGGCAATGGGACAGGGGGGTGAACACTGAAGCTTTCTTT
TRBJ2-3 | TRBD2 | TRBV4-1 | - | CASSDLAGETTDTQYF | TGCGCCAGCAGCGATCTGGCGGGGGAGACCACAGATACGCAGTATTTT
TRBJ1-6 | - | TRBV4-3 | - | CASSRRYSTGPSPLHF | TGCGCCAGCAGCCGAAGGTACTCGACAGGTCCCTCACCCCTCCACTTT
TRBJ2-7 | TRBD1 | TRBV19 | - | CASRKTGIGEQYF | TGTGCCAGTAGGAAGACAGGGATCGGAGAGCAGTACTTC
TRBJ2-7 | - | TRBV5-6 | - | CASSLMRAGIPYEQYF | TGTGCCAGCAGCTTAATGAGAGCCGGGATACCCTACGAGCAGTACTTC
TRBJ1-5 | - | TRBV29-1 | - | CSPLGDTTYTYSNQPQHF | TGCAGCCCCCTTGGGGACACAACATATACTTATAGCAATCAGCCCCAGCATTTT
TRBJ1-3 | - | TRBV7-2 | - | CASSPYRALNTIYF | TGTGCCAGCAGCCCGTACAGGGCGCTAAACACCATATATTTT
TRBJ2-3 | - | TRBV12-3/TRBV12-4 | - | CAITVYPDTQYF | TGTGCCATTACAGTTTATCCAGATACGCAGTATTTT
TRBJ2-2 | - | TRBV5-1 | - | CASSQKPAGDTGELFF | TGCGCCAGCAGCCAGAAACCGGCAGGGGACACCGGGGAGCTGTTTTTT